The source of this TCR beta chain is a study of T cell changes during pregnancy in multiple sclerosis. Trimming cost V 6 bases and J 4 bases; bases outside gene matches: 6. CDR3 size: 14 residues. Looked up from germline, CDR1 is SGHRS and CDR2 is YFSETQ. The protocol was immunoSEQ multiplex PCR, while the TCRdb copy is restricted to in-frame clones and leaves out a portion. The repertoire holds about 77,000 clones, approximately 91% seen once, with 1.5% to 2% in the top ten. The chain combines TRBV5-1 with TRBJ2-1, with 8 bases matching TRBD1. The sequencing here drew on peripheral blood, taken before pregnancy. The sequence came from a female donor with multiple sclerosis, enrolled in a pregnancy study. This CDR3 reads CASTRDRPYNEQFF. In nucleotides, the CDR3 is TGCGCCAGCACCCGGGACAGGCCGTACAATGAGCAGTTCTTC. Supplemented by reference TRBV5-1 and TRBJ2-1, the full variable domain reads KAGVTQTPRYLIKTRGQQVTLSCSPISGHRSVSWYQQTPGQGLQFLFEYFSETQRNKGNFPGRFSGRQFSNSRSEMNVSTLELGDSALYLCASTRDRPYNEQFFGPGTRLTVL.